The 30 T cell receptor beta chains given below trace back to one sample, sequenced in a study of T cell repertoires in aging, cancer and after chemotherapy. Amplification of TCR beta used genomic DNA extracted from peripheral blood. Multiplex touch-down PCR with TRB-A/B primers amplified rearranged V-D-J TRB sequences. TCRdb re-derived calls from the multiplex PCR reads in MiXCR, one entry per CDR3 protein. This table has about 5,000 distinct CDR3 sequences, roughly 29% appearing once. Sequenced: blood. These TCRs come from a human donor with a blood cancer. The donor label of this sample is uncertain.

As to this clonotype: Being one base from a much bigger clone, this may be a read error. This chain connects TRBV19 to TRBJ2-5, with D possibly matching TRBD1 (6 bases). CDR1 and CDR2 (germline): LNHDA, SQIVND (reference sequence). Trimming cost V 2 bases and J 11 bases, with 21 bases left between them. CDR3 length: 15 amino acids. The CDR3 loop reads CASSIQGSSYNEQYF. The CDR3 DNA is TGTGCCAGTAGTATACAGGGGAGCTCCTACAATGAGCAGTACTTC.

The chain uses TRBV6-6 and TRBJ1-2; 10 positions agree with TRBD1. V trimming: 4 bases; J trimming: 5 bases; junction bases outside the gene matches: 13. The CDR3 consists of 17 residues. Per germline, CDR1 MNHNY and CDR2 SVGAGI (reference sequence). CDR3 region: CASSFSVSGTGDYGYTF. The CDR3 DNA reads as TGTGCCAGCAGTTTCTCCGTCAGCGGGACAGGGGATTATGGCTACACCTTC.

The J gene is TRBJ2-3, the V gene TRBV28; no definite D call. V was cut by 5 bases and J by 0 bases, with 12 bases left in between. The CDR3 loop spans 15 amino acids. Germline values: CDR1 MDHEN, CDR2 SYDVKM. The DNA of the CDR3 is TGTGCCAGCAGTCGTGACACCACTAGCACAGATACGCAGTATTTT. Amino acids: CASSRDTTSTDTQYF.

The CDR3 region has the DNA TGCAGTGCTAGAGGTTTAGAGAATCAGCCCCAGCATTTT. Protein product: CSARGLENQPQHF. The V and J genes are TRBV20-1 and TRBJ1-5; no clear D gene. The CDR3 is 13 residues long. CDR1 and CDR2 from the germline V gene are DFQATT and SNEGSKA (reference sequence). V lost 1 base and J 4 bases, leaving 8 bases between the germline ends.

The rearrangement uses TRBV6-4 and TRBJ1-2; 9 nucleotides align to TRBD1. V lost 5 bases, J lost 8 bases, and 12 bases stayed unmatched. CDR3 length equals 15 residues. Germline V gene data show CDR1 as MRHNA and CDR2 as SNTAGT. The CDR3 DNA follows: TGTGCCAGCAGTCCAACTCCGGGACAGGGTCGGGGCTACACCTTC. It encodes CASSPTPGQGRGYTF.

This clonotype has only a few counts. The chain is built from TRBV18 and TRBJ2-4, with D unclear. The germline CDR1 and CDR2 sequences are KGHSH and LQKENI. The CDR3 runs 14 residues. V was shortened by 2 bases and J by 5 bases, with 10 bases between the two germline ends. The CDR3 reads CASSPSVSQNIQYF. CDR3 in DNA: TGTGCCAGCTCACCATCGGTGTCTCAAAACATTCAGTACTTC.

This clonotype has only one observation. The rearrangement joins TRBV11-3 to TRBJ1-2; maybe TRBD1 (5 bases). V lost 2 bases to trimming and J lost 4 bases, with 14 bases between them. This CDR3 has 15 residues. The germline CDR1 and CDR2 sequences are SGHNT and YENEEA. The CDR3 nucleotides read TGTGCCAGCAGCTTAACTGACAGCCACCTCTATGGCTACACCTTC. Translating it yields CASSLTDSHLYGYTF.

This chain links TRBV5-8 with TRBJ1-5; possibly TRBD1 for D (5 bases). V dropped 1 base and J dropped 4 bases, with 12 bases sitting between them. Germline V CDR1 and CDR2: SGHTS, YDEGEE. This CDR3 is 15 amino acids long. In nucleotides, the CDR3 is TGTGCCAGCAGCTTGTGGGGGTCTGAAAATCAGCCCCAGCATTTT. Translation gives CASSLWGSENQPQHF.

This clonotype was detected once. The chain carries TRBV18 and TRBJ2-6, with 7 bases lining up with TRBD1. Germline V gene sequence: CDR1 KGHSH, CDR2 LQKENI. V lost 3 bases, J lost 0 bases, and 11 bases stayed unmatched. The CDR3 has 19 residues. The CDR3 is CASSPTQGLSSSGANVLTF. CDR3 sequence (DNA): TGTGCCAGCTCACCGACACAGGGGCTATCGAGCTCTGGGGCCAACGTCCTGACTTTC.

For the CDR3, the DNA is TGCAGTGCTAGAGCGACCACCACCTCTGGAAACACCATATATTTT. Protein product: CSARATTTSGNTIYF. V is TRBV20-1 and J is TRBJ1-3; no reliable D call. Germline V gene lookup returns CDR1 DFQATT and CDR2 SNEGSKA (reference sequence). CDR3 length: 15 amino acids. The V gene lost 1 base and the J gene lost 0 bases, with 10 bases spanning the gap.

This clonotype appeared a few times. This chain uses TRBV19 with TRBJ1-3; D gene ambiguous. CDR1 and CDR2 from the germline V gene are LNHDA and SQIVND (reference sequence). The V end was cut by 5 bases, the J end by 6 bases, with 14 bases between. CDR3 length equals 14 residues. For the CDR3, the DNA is TGTGCCAGTAGTCCGACCGGACGGGAAAACACCATATATTTT. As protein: CASSPTGRENTIYF.

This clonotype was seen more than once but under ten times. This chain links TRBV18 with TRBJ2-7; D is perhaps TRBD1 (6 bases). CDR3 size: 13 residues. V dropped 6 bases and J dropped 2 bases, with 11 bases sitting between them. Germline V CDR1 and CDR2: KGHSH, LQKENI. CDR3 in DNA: TGTGCCAGCTCGCAGGGACAACCCTACGAGCAGTACTTC. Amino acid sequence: CASSQGQPYEQYF.

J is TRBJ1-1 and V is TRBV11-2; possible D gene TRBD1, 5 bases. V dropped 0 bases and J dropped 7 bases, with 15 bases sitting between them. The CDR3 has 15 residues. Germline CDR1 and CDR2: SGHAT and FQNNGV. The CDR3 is CASSLDLGTGSEAFF. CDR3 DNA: TGTGCCAGCAGCTTAGATCTAGGAACAGGCAGTGAAGCTTTCTTT.

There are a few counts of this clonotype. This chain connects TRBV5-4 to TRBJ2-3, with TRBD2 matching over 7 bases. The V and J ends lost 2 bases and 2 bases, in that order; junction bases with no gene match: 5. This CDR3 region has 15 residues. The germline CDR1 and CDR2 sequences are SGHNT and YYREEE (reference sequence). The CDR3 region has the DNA TGTGCCAGCAGCTTAGGCGGGAGAGACACAGATACGCAGTATTTT. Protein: CASSLGGRDTDTQYF.

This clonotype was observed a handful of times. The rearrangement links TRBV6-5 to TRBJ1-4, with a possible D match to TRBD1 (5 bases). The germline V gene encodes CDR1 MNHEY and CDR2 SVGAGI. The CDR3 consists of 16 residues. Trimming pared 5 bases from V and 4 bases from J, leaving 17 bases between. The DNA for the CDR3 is TGTGCCAGCAGTCGTAGAATAACAGGTTTTAATGAAAAACTGTTTTTT. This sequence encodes CASSRRITGFNEKLFF.

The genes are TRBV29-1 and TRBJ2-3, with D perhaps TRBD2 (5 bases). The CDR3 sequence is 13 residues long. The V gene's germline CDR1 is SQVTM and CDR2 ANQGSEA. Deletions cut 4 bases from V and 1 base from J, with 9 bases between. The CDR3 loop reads CSVVAGGTDTQYF. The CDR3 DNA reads TGCAGCGTTGTTGCGGGCGGCACAGATACGCAGTATTTT.

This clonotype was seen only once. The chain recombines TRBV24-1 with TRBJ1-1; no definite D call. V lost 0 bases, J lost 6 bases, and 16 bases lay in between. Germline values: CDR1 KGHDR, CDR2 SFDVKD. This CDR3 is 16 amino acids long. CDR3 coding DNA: TGTGCCACCAGTGATTTGCAACGGGGTGTGGACGCTGAAGCTTTCTTT. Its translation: CATSDLQRGVDAEAFF.

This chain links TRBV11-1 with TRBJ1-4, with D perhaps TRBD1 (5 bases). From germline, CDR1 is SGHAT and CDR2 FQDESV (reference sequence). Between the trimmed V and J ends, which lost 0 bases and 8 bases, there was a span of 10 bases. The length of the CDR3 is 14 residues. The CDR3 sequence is CASSLAGVREKLFF. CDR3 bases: TGTGCCAGCAGCTTAGCGGGGGTCAGGGAAAAACTGTTTTTT. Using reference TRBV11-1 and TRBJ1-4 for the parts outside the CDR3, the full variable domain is EAEVAQSPRYKITEKSQAVAFWCDPISGHATLYWYRQILGQGPELLVQFQDESVVDDSQLPKDRFSAERLKGVDSTLKIQPAELGDSAMYLCASSLAGVREKLFFGSGTQLSVL.

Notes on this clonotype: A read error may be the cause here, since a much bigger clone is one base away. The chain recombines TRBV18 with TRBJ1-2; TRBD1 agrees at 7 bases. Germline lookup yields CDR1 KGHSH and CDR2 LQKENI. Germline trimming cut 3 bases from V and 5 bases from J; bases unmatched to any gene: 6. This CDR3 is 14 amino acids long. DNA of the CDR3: TGTGCCAGCTCACCTGCAGGGGGACGGTATGGCTACACCTTC. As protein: CASSPAGGRYGYTF. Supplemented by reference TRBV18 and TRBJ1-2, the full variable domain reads NAGVMQNPRHLVRRRGQEARLRCSPMKGHSHVYWYRQLPEEGLKFMVYLQKENIIDESGMPKERFSAEFPKEGPSILRIQQVVRGDSAAYFCASSPAGGRYGYTFGSGTRLTVV.

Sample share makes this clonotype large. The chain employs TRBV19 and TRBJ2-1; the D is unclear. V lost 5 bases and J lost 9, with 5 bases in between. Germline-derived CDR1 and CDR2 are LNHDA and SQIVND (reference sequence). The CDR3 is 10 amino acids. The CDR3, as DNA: TGTGCCAGTAGTGGCTCTGAGCAGTTCTTC. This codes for CASSGSEQFF.

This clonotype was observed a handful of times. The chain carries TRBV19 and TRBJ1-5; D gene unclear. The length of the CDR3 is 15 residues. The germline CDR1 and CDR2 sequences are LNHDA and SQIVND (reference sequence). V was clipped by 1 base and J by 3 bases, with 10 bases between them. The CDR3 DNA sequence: TGTGCCAGTAGTATAGTCGGGGAACCCAATCAGCCCCAGCATTTT. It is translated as CASSIVGEPNQPQHF. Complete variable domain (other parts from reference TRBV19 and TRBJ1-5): DGGITQSPKYLFRKEGQNVTLSCEQNLNHDAMYWYRQDPGQGLRLIYYSQIVNDFQKGDIAEGYSVSREKKESFPLTVTSAQKNPTAFYLCASSIVGEPNQPQHFGDGTRLSIL.

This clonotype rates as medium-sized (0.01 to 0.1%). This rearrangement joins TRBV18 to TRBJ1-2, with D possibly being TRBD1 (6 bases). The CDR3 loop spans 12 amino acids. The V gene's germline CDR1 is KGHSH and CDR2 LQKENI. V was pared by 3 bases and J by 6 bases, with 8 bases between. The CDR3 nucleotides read TGTGCCAGCTCACCGGAGGGGGATGGCTACACCTTC. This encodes CASSPEGDGYTF.

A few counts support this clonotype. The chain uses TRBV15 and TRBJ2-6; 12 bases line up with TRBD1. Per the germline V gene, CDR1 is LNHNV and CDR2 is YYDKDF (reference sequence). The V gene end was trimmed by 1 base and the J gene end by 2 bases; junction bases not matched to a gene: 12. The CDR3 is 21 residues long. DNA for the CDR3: TGTGCCACCAGCAGAGGGGGCCGGGACAGGGGGCGCGAACCTGGGGCCAACGTCCTGACTTTC. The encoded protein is CATSRGGRDRGREPGANVLTF.

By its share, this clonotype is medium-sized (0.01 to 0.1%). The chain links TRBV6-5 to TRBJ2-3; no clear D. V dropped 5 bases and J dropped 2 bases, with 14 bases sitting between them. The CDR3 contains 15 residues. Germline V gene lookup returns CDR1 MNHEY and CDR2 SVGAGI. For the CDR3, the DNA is TGTGCCAGCAGTCCCGACTCCTCAACCACAGATACGCAGTATTTT. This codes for CASSPDSSTTDTQYF.

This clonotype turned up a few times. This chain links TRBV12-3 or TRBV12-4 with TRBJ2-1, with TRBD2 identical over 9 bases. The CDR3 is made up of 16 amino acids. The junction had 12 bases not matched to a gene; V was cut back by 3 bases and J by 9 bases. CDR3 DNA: TGTGCCAGCAGTTTCCCGTGGAGCGGGGGGCAAAGTGAGCAGTTCTTC. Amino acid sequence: CASSFPWSGGQSEQFF.

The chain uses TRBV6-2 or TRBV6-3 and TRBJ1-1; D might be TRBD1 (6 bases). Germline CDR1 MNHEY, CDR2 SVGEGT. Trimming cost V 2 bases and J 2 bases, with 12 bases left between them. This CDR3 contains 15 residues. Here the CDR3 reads CASSYQGTGNTEAFF. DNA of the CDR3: TGTGCCAGCAGTTACCAGGGGACGGGAAACACTGAAGCTTTCTTT.

The CDR3: CASTDIWGGPTGELFF. In DNA form, the CDR3 reads TGTGCCAGCACCGACATTTGGGGAGGGCCCACCGGGGAGCTGTTTTTT. The chain couples TRBV7-2 to TRBJ2-2, with 7 bases fitting TRBD2. V trimming: 7 bases; J trimming: 4 bases; junction bases outside the gene matches: 12. The CDR3 covers 16 residues. From germline, CDR1 is SGHTA and CDR2 FQGNSA.

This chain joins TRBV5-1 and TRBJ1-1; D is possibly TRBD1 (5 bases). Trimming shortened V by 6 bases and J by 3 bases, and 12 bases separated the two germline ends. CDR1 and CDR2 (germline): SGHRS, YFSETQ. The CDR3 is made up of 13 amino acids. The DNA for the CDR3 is TGCGCCAGCAAGGCAGGGCGGGACACTGAAGCTTTCTTT. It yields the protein CASKAGRDTEAFF.

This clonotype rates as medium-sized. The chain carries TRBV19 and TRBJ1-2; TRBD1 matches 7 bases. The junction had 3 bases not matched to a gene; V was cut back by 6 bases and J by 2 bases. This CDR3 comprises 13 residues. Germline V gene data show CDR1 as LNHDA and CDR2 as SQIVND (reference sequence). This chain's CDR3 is CASRGQLNYGYTF. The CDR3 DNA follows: TGTGCCAGTAGGGGACAGCTAAACTATGGCTACACCTTC.

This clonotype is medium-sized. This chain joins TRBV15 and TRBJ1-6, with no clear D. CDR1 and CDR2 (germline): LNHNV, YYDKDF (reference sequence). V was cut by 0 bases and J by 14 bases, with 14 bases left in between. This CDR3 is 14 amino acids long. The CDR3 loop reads CATSRDTVNWSLHF. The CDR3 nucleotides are TGTGCCACCAGCAGAGATACGGTTAATTGGTCCCTCCACTTT.